What follows describes a single TCR beta chain. Its antigen is unidentified. Sorted-subset replicate PCR reactions contained roughly 210 ng DNA, corresponding to tens of thousands of T cell genomes. Only in-frame clones appear in the TCRdb table, and some are missing; sequencing was by immunoSEQ multiplex PCR. The sample includes roughly 700,000 clones, less than 85% of them seen just once. The source of the sample is a study of shared clonotypes between healthy human individuals. Study-wide results and limits: Owing to a small donor count, the genetic and exposure-history diversity represented was limited. Clonotype sharing among donors, it was expected, would be affected by sequencing depth.

This CDR3 region has 15 residues. The germline CDR1 and CDR2 sequences are SGDLS and YYNGEE. Trimming at V came to 0 bases and at J to 7 bases, leaving 4 bases not matched to a gene. The split of CD4+ cells yielded CD45RA+ naive and CD45RA-negative memory subsets. This chain uses TRBV9 with TRBJ2-2; 9 bases match TRBD2. The sequenced sample consisted of memory CD4+ T cells sorted from blood. The subset: CD45RA-negative fraction. This clonotype was obtained from a woman between 25 and 40 years old in good health. In nucleotides, the CDR3 is TGTGCCAGCAGCGTAGGGGGTAGCGGGAGCGGGGAGCTGTTTTTT. Translation gives CASSVGGSGSGELFF.